Below, 18 T cell receptor beta chains from the same sample are listed, as sequenced in a study of CD8 T cells in ankylosing spondylitis. TCRdb reanalysed the 5' RACE reads using MiXCR and keeps one entry per CDR3 protein. Among roughly 230,000 distinct CDR3 sequences listed, more than 15% were seen once. The sequenced material came from blood, either unsorted or a sorted T cell fraction (not recorded which). The source of these receptors is a male donor with ankylosing spondylitis or in good health (not recorded which).

The V and J genes are TRBV4-1 and TRBJ2-5; a weak D match, TRBD2 (5 bases). The CDR3 has 16 residues. Germline V lookup: CDR1 MGHRA, CDR2 YSYEKL. V was clipped by 3 bases and J by 1 base, with 15 bases between them. CDR3 sequence: CASSQYPATIQETQYF. For the CDR3, the DNA is TGCGCCAGCAGCCAGTACCCTGCGACTATCCAAGAGACCCAGTACTTC.

This clonotype has just a few counts. V is TRBV12-5 and J is TRBJ2-4; no definite D call. Germline assignment: CDR1 LGHNT and CDR2 FRNRAP. V lost 5 bases and J 4 bases, leaving 9 bases between the germline ends. This CDR3 has 13 residues. The CDR3 DNA sequence: TGTGCTAGTGGTCGGCAGGAGAAAAACATTCAGTACTTC. It codes for CASGRQEKNIQYF.

This clonotype appeared many times. This CDR3 is CASGDSYEQYF. CDR3 sequence (DNA): TGTGCCAGTGGGGATTCCTACGAGCAGTACTTC. The genes are TRBV27 and TRBJ2-7; D is unresolved. Trimming shortened V by 9 bases and J by 1 base, and 7 bases separated the two germline ends. The CDR3 length is 11 residues. The germline CDR1 and CDR2 sequences are MNHEY and SMNVEV (reference sequence).

This chain uses TRBV18 with TRBJ2-4, with TRBD1 as a possible D gene (6 bases). The CDR3 sequence is 16 residues long. The germline V and J ends were trimmed by 0 bases and 0 bases, with 9 bases remaining between them. The germline V gene has CDR1 KGHSH and CDR2 LQKENI. CDR3 residues: CASSPPRGLAKNIQYF. The CDR3 nucleotides read TGTGCCAGCTCACCACCCAGGGGCTTAGCCAAAAACATTCAGTACTTC.

A few counts support this clonotype. The rearrangement links TRBV12-3 or TRBV12-4 to TRBJ2-1, with D unclear. The CDR3 contains 14 residues. Trimming removed 3 bases from V and 8 bases from J, with 14 bases in between. The CDR3 loop is CASSFYNRRHEQFF. In nucleotides, the CDR3 is TGTGCCAGCAGTTTCTATAACAGACGCCATGAGCAGTTCTTC.

This clonotype was counted many times. The J gene is TRBJ2-5, the V gene TRBV29-1; D gene uncertain. The CDR3 is 13 amino acids. Germline assignment: CDR1 SQVTM and CDR2 ANQGSEA. Trimming took 5 bases from V and 4 from J, leaving 14 bases between them. The CDR3 bases are TGCAGCGTTCTTGGTCCTTCGGGAGAGACCCAGTACTTC. This translates into CSVLGPSGETQYF.

This clonotype was seen ten or more times. This chain joins TRBV20-1 and TRBJ2-5; 15 positions agree with TRBD2. J gave up 4 bases and V 5 bases, and 14 bases lay outside the gene matches. CDR3 length: 18 residues. Germline V gene sequence: CDR1 DFQATT, CDR2 SNEGSKA (reference sequence). Written as DNA, the CDR3 is TGCAGTGCTCGCTTTCCTGGACTAGCGGGAGGGCCAGGAGAGACCCAGTACTTC. It specifies CSARFPGLAGGPGETQYF.

This clonotype was observed once. A much larger clone is a single base away; this may be a read error. As the CDR3 is not closed by the conserved phenylalanine or tryptophan, this likely results from a read error. This sequence joins TRBV27 and TRBJ2-3, with D perhaps matching TRBD2 (6 bases). Per germline, CDR1 MNHEY and CDR2 SMNVEV (reference sequence). This CDR3 is 16 amino acids long. Trimming removed 3 bases from V and 2 bases from J, with 15 bases in between. CDR3 sequence: CASSFGFGGDTDTQYI. CDR3 coding DNA: TGTGCCAGCAGTTTTGGGTTCGGGGGAGACACAGATACGCAGTATATT.

Remarks on this clonotype: At one end, the junction sequence differs from germline, possibly due to a read error. This chain links TRBV28 with TRBJ1-2, with D maybe TRBD1 (5 bases). Germline V gene data show CDR1 as MDHEN and CDR2 as SYDVKM. The CDR3 is 13 amino acids. The CDR3 loop is CASSPAGFSGFTF. CDR3 sequence (DNA): TGTGCCAGCAGCCCCGCAGGGTTCAGTGGCTTCACCTTC.

This clonotype showed up many times. The V and J genes are TRBV6-2 or TRBV6-3 and TRBJ2-7; TRBD1 matches at 10 bases. Trimming removed 0 bases from V and 3 bases from J; junction bases left unmatched: 11. Per the germline V gene, CDR1 is MNHEY and CDR2 is SVGEGT. The CDR3 is 18 amino acids. CDR3: CASSYSKAGTGVLYEQYF. CDR3 bases: TGTGCCAGCAGTTACTCGAAGGCCGGGACAGGGGTACTCTACGAGCAGTACTTC.

This clonotype was observed a handful of times. The V call is TRBV29-1, the J call TRBJ2-5; either TRBD1 or TRBD2 may supply D (6 bases each). V was pared by 0 bases and J by 4 bases, with 9 bases between. The CDR3 consists of 13 residues. The germline V gene encodes CDR1 SQVTM and CDR2 ANQGSEA. In nucleotides, the CDR3 is TGCAGCGTTGAAGAGGGGGGCCCAGAGACCCAGTACTTC. It yields the protein CSVEEGGPETQYF.

The chain uses TRBV29-1 and TRBJ2-3; D ambiguous. The V and J ends lost 5 bases and 2 bases respectively, with 2 bases between them. Germline CDR1 reads SQVTM; CDR2 reads ANQGSEA. The CDR3 contains 10 residues. The CDR3 protein is CSVHTDTQYF. Here the CDR3 DNA reads TGCAGCGTTCACACAGATACGCAGTATTTT.

This clonotype was picked up a small number of times. The chain joins TRBV5-5 to TRBJ2-7; D tentatively reads TRBD1 or TRBD2 (5 bases each). The CDR3 extends over 17 amino acids. The V gene lost 2 bases and the J gene lost 0 bases, with 18 bases spanning the gap. CDR1 is SGHKS and CDR2 is YYEKEE in the germline V gene (reference sequence). The CDR3 region is CASSFGGGGVSSYEQYF. CDR3 DNA: TGTGCCAGCAGCTTCGGTGGTGGGGGAGTAAGCTCCTACGAGCAGTACTTC.

This clonotype has more than one count but fewer than ten. The chain recombines TRBV20-1 with TRBJ2-1; weak D call: TRBD2 (5 bases). The V end was cut by 0 bases, the J end by 0 bases, with 9 bases between. The CDR3 has 15 amino acids. Looked up from germline, CDR1 is DFQATT and CDR2 is SNEGSKA (reference sequence). DNA of the CDR3: TGCAGTGCTAGAGAGACGGGGAGCTCCTACAATGAGCAGTTCTTC. This translates into CSARETGSSYNEQFF.

The V and J genes are TRBV7-9 and TRBJ1-1; D remains ambiguous. V lost 2 bases and J lost 0, with 7 bases in between. Per germline, CDR1 SEHNR and CDR2 FQNEAQ (reference sequence). This CDR3 is built from 14 residues. CDR3 residues: CASSLLSLNTEAFF. CDR3 DNA sequence: TGTGCCAGCAGCTTATTGAGCCTGAACACTGAAGCTTTCTTT.

V and J are TRBV9 and TRBJ2-3; 7 bases fit TRBD1. The V segment lost 3 bases and the J segment 2 bases; nucleotides outside the gene matches: 12. The CDR3 sequence is 17 residues long. Germline CDR1 is SGDLS and CDR2 is YYNGEE. Here the CDR3 DNA reads TGTGCCAGCAGCGGACCCCCGACAGGGACATACACAGATACGCAGTATTTT. Translated: CASSGPPTGTYTDTQYF.

This clonotype was recorded a few times. The genes are TRBV20-1 and TRBJ2-7; 9 nucleotides align to TRBD2. Looked up from germline, CDR1 is DFQATT and CDR2 is SNEGSKA (reference sequence). J lost 2 bases, V lost 0 bases, and 5 bases had no gene match. CDR3 size: 15 residues. CDR3 residues: CSARDLLAGTYEQYF. The CDR3 nucleotides read TGCAGTGCTAGAGATCTCCTAGCGGGGACCTACGAGCAGTACTTC.

This clonotype was counted only a few times. The rearrangement joins TRBV20-1 to TRBJ2-3, with D possibly matching TRBD2 (6 bases). This CDR3 comprises 13 residues. V was pared by 4 bases and J by 3 bases, with 11 bases between. The germline CDR1 and CDR2 sequences are DFQATT and SNEGSKA (reference sequence). The chain's CDR3 is CSAKPGDTDTQYF. The DNA for the CDR3 is TGCAGTGCTAAACCGGGAGATACAGATACGCAGTATTTT.